Following are 25 T cell receptor beta chains from one sample sequenced in a study of blood T cell repertoires in COVID-19 (TCRdb year 2020). Library preparation used the immunoSEQ multiplex PCR assay. TCRdb's version of the immuneACCESS table is confined to in-frame rearrangements and falls short of the full clone set. An unresolved V gene accounts for under half of the shortfall where checked; the remainder is of unknown origin. The sample profile shows about 240,000 clones; 86% of them were found once. The ten biggest clones cover 10% to 15% of the sample. Material: peripheral blood. The receptors come from a man at least 80 years old with acute or convalescent COVID-19.

The J gene is TRBJ1-1, the V gene TRBV19; D is possibly TRBD1 (6 bases). Between the trimmed V and J ends, which lost 3 bases and 1 base, there was a span of 12 bases. The CDR3 is 15 amino acids. CDR1 and CDR2 from the germline V gene are LNHDA and SQIVND (reference sequence). CDR3: CASSIQTGSNTEAFF. The CDR3 region has the DNA TGTGCCAGTAGTATCCAGACAGGCTCGAACACTGAAGCTTTCTTT.

The CDR3 DNA follows: TGTGCCAGCAGGAGTACAGGGGGAATTTCACCCCTCCACTTT. Amino acids: CASRSTGGISPLHF. The rearrangement joins TRBV7-9 to TRBJ1-6, with 8 bases lining up with TRBD1. The junction had 7 bases not matched to a gene; V was cut back by 6 bases and J by 9 bases. The CDR3 length is 14 residues. In germline, CDR1 is SEHNR, CDR2 FQNEAQ (reference sequence). Using reference TRBV7-9 and TRBJ1-6 for the parts outside the CDR3, the full variable domain is DTGVSQNPRHKITKRGQNVTFRCDPISEHNRLYWYRQTLGQGPEFLTYFQNEAQLEKSRLLSDRFSAERPKGSFSTLEIQRTEQGDSAMYLCASRSTGGISPLHFGNGTRLTVT.

The chain employs TRBV5-6 and TRBJ1-1, with D possibly matching TRBD1 (5 bases). V gave up 4 bases and J gave up 0 bases, with 13 bases separating them. CDR3 length: 15 residues. Germline V gene data show CDR1 as SGHDT and CDR2 as YYEEEE. The CDR3: CASSTTVYMNTEAFF. CDR3 in DNA: TGTGCCAGCAGCACGACAGTTTACATGAACACTGAAGCTTTCTTT.

The rearrangement uses TRBV13 and TRBJ2-1; possibly TRBD2 for D (5 bases). Germline V gene data show CDR1 as PRHDT and CDR2 as FYEKMQ (reference sequence). Between the trimmed V and J ends, which lost 7 bases and 7 bases, there was a span of 17 bases. The CDR3 contains 14 residues. CDR3 residues: CASNRPLAGNEQFF. CDR3 DNA: TGTGCCAGCAACCGACCCCTAGCTGGGAATGAGCAGTTCTTC.

This chain links TRBV18 with TRBJ1-1; the match to TRBD1 covers 8 bases. Per the germline V gene, CDR1 is KGHSH and CDR2 is LQKENI. This CDR3 is built from 15 residues. J was trimmed by 5 bases and V by 5 bases; bases with no gene match: 10. CDR3 amino acids: CASSSQRTGSTEAFF. The CDR3 DNA sequence: TGTGCCAGCTCATCACAACGGACAGGGTCGACTGAAGCTTTCTTT.

The chain uses TRBV15 and TRBJ1-5; 7 positions agree with TRBD1. In germline, CDR1 is LNHNV, CDR2 YYDKDF (reference sequence). This CDR3 spans 15 amino acids. The V and J ends lost 1 base and 0 bases, in that order; junction bases with no gene match: 0. The CDR3, as DNA: TGTGCCACCAGCAGAGGGGACAGTAGCAATCAGCCCCAGCATTTT. Residues: CATSRGDSSNQPQHF.

Regarding this clone: The same CDR3 arises from other DNA sequences in this sample as well. This chain joins TRBV3-1 (or the pseudogene TRBV3-2) and TRBJ1-1; no clear D gene. The V end lost 1 base, the J end lost 6 bases, and 9 bases lay between the germline ends. Germline CDR1 and CDR2: LGHDT and YNNKEL (reference sequence). The CDR3 is made up of 13 amino acids. Written as DNA, the CDR3 is TGTGCCAGCAGCCAAGGGACCGGGGCTGAAGCTTTCTTT. Translated, it gives CASSQGTGAEAFF.

The rearrangement joins TRBV6-6 to TRBJ1-1; 9 nucleotides match TRBD1. Losses at the gene ends were 6 bases for V and 4 bases for J; bases not matched to a gene: 6. The CDR3 covers 14 residues. Per the germline V gene, CDR1 is MNHNY and CDR2 is SVGAGI (reference sequence). CDR3 protein: CASSLQGASTEAFF. CDR3 in DNA: TGTGCCAGCAGCCTACAGGGGGCGAGCACTGAAGCTTTCTTT.

The gene calls are TRBV5-1 and TRBJ2-2; 8 nucleotides match TRBD2. CDR3 length: 15 residues. Per the germline V gene, CDR1 is SGHRS and CDR2 is YFSETQ. Trimming at V came to 4 bases and at J to 7 bases, leaving 9 bases not matched to a gene. The CDR3 loop is CASSPAGELGGELFF. For the CDR3, the DNA is TGCGCCAGCAGCCCAGCGGGGGAGCTTGGCGGGGAGCTGTTTTTT.

This clone was counted once. The V and J genes are TRBV9 and TRBJ1-2; the match to TRBD1 covers 12 bases. Germline V gives CDR1 SGDLS, CDR2 YYNGEE. With 3 bases clipped from V and 7 bases from J, the junction kept 7 bases outside the gene matches. The CDR3 is 15 amino acids. The chain's CDR3 is CASSGGQGAVGGYTF. CDR3 nucleotides: TGTGCCAGCAGCGGGGGACAGGGGGCGGTCGGTGGCTACACCTTC.

The DNA of the CDR3 is TGCGCCAGCAGCTTGGCCGCTAGGAGCTACGAGCAGTACTTC. Encoded protein: CASSLAARSYEQYF. The chain is built from TRBV5-1 and TRBJ2-7; D uncertain. The CDR3 has 14 residues. Trimming removed 0 bases at V and 3 bases at J, with 10 bases between. Germline V gives CDR1 SGHRS, CDR2 YFSETQ.

V gene TRBV7-8 combines with J gene TRBJ1-2; no definite D call. Looked up from germline, CDR1 is SGHVS and CDR2 is FQNEAQ. The length of the CDR3 is 14 residues. Trimming cost V 0 bases and J 6 bases, with 11 bases left between them. The CDR3 here is CASSLAAQRDGYTF. In DNA, the CDR3 is TGTGCCAGCAGCTTAGCGGCACAGAGAGATGGCTACACCTTC.

This clone was seen just once. This rearrangement joins TRBV6-6 to TRBJ2-6, with 7 bases identical to TRBD1. Germline V gene sequence: CDR1 MNHNY, CDR2 SVGAGI (reference sequence). The V gene end was trimmed by 1 base and the J gene end by 3 bases; junction bases not matched to a gene: 3. This CDR3 is built from 16 residues. The CDR3 sequence is CASSYYGQDGANVLTF. In DNA, the CDR3 is TGTGCCAGCAGTTACTACGGACAGGATGGGGCCAACGTCCTGACTTTC.

This clone turned up a few times. The chain couples TRBV28 to TRBJ1-5, with 7 bases that match TRBD1. With 3 bases clipped from V and 7 bases from J, the junction kept 12 bases outside the gene matches. The CDR3 sequence is 16 residues long. CDR1 and CDR2 (germline): MDHEN, SYDVKM. This CDR3 is CASSFLRQGYGQPQHF. The CDR3 coding sequence is TGTGCCAGCAGTTTCCTCAGACAGGGCTACGGGCAGCCCCAGCATTTT.

The rearrangement links TRBV5-1 to TRBJ1-2, with 8 bases fitting TRBD1. Germline CDR1 is SGHRS and CDR2 is YFSETQ. The J segment lost 7 bases and the V segment lost 4 bases, leaving 3 bases of the junction unmatched. This CDR3 is built from 12 residues. CDR3 nucleotides: TGCGCCAGCAGCCAGGACAGGGCTGGCTACACCTTC. This encodes CASSQDRAGYTF.

The V and J genes are TRBV19 and TRBJ1-4, with TRBD1 identical over 8 bases. The ends lost 3 bases at V and 4 bases at J; junction bases unmatched: 10. CDR1 is LNHDA, CDR2 SQIVND, per germline (reference sequence). This CDR3 spans 17 amino acids. The CDR3 sequence: CASSIGQGARDNEKLFF. Here the CDR3 DNA reads TGTGCCAGTAGTATCGGCCAGGGGGCGCGGGATAATGAAAAACTGTTTTTT. The whole variable domain, remainder taken from reference TRBV19 and TRBJ1-4, is DGGITQSPKYLFRKEGQNVTLSCEQNLNHDAMYWYRQDPGQGLRLIYYSQIVNDFQKGDIAEGYSVSREKKESFPLTVTSAQKNPTAFYLCASSIGQGARDNEKLFFGSGTQLSVL.

This chain joins TRBV6-1 and TRBJ1-5; D gene uncertain. The CDR3 is made up of 12 amino acids. Trimming removed 0 bases at V and 11 bases at J, with 8 bases between. Germline CDR1 and CDR2: MNHNS and SASEGT. The CDR3 nucleotides are TGTGCCAGCAGTGAAGCGGCTCGTACCCAGCATTTT. It yields the protein CASSEAARTQHF.

This clone has a single count. In the same sample, other DNA sequences code for this CDR3. The chain employs TRBV3-1 (or the pseudogene TRBV3-2) and TRBJ1-1; tentatively, D is TRBD1 (6 bases). Germline V gene data show CDR1 as LGHDT and CDR2 as YNNKEL (reference sequence). The CDR3 has 13 amino acids. V gave up 3 bases and J gave up 1 base, with 6 bases separating them. In nucleotides, the CDR3 is TGTGCCAGCAGCCAGGGACAGAACACTGAAGCTTTCTTT. Translation gives CASSQGQNTEAFF.

The J gene is TRBJ2-2, the V gene TRBV3-1 (or the pseudogene TRBV3-2); 13 nucleotides line up with TRBD2. This CDR3 is 18 amino acids long. J was trimmed by 5 bases and V by 5 bases; bases with no gene match: 11. CDR1 and CDR2 (germline): LGHDT, YNNKEL (reference sequence). CDR3 DNA: TGTGCCAGCAGCTCCGGTCCCCAGACTAGCGGGAGGACCGGGGAGCTGTTTTTT. As protein: CASSSGPQTSGRTGELFF.

The CDR3 reads CASTGNTEAFF. CDR3 nucleotide sequence: TGTGCCAGCACGGGGAACACTGAAGCTTTCTTT. The V call is TRBV6-5, the J call TRBJ1-1, with no clear D. The germline CDR1 and CDR2 sequences are MNHEY and SVGAGI. This CDR3 is 11 amino acids long. Trimming pared 7 bases from V and 1 base from J, leaving 4 bases between.

This sequence joins TRBV19 and TRBJ1-2, with a weak D call TRBD1 (5 bases). CDR1 is LNHDA and CDR2 is SQIVND in the germline V gene (reference sequence). Trimming removed 3 bases at V and 1 base at J, with 15 bases between. This CDR3 is 16 amino acids long. This CDR3 is CASSIGGRGHNYGYTF. For the CDR3, the DNA is TGTGCCAGTAGTATCGGAGGGAGGGGCCATAACTATGGCTACACCTTC.

The V and J genes are TRBV5-1 and TRBJ2-3, with D possibly matching TRBD2 (5 bases). The ends were cut back, 0 bases at V and 3 bases at J, with 11 bases in the middle. The CDR3 totals 15 residues. Germline CDR1 and CDR2: SGHRS and YFSETQ. The CDR3 spells CASSLGASMTDTQYF. CDR3 nucleotides: TGCGCCAGCAGCTTGGGGGCTAGCATGACAGATACGCAGTATTTT.

DNA of the CDR3: TGCGCCAGCAACTCCTCGACAGAAAACACTGAAGCTTTCTTT. Protein sequence: CASNSSTENTEAFF. This chain links TRBV10-1 with TRBJ1-1; D perhaps matches TRBD1 (5 bases). Germline lookup yields CDR1 WNHNN and CDR2 SYGVQD (reference sequence). V was clipped by 7 bases and J by 2 bases, with 14 bases between them. CDR3 length: 14 residues.

This sequence joins TRBV18 and TRBJ1-5; D gene unclear. In germline, CDR1 is KGHSH, CDR2 LQKENI. Trimming left V 3 bases short and J 5 bases short, with 11 bases between. The CDR3 has 14 residues. The CDR3 sequence is CASSPSTGYQPQHF. In DNA, the CDR3 is TGTGCCAGCTCACCCTCGACTGGCTATCAGCCCCAGCATTTT.

The rearrangement joins TRBV28 to TRBJ2-7; weak D call: TRBD1 (5 bases). The germline V and J ends were trimmed by 5 bases and 3 bases, with 14 bases remaining between them. CDR1 and CDR2 (germline): MDHEN, SYDVKM. The CDR3 sequence is 14 residues long. The CDR3 loop reads CASSPTALNYEQYF. CDR3 sequence (DNA): TGTGCCAGCAGTCCGACAGCACTAAACTACGAGCAGTACTTC.